What follows are 31 T cell receptor beta chains derived from one specimen sequenced in a study of shared clonotypes between healthy human individuals. Libraries were prepared by immunoSEQ multiplex PCR; TCRdb keeps only in-frame clonotypes and omits some of them. The data contain some 700,000 clones, 90% of them seen just once; the ten biggest clones take up about 33%. The specimen sequenced was memory CD8+ T cells from PBMCs. As for subset: CD45RO+ cells pooled with CCR7-negative TemRA cells. All receptors derive from a man aged 18 to 29 in good health. Some clones in this sample may be carry-over from other donors' samples.

This chain joins TRBV7-9 and TRBJ2-7, with TRBD1 matching over 9 bases. CDR1 is SEHNR, CDR2 FQNEAQ, per germline (reference sequence). The J segment lost 0 bases and the V segment lost 5 bases, leaving 2 bases of the junction unmatched. The CDR3 totals 14 residues. The CDR3 spells CASSGQGISYEQYF. CDR3 nucleotides: TGTGCCAGCAGCGGACAGGGGATCTCCTACGAGCAGTACTTC. Combining the CDR3 with reference TRBV7-9 and TRBJ2-7 gives the whole variable domain DTGVSQNPRHKITKRGQNVTFRCDPISEHNRLYWYRQTLGQGPEFLTYFQNEAQLEKSRLLSDRFSAERPKGSFSTLEIQRTEQGDSAMYLCASSGQGISYEQYFGPGTRLTVT.

The chain couples TRBV28 to TRBJ2-5; unclear D gene. This CDR3 is built from 16 residues. CDR1 and CDR2 (germline): MDHEN, SYDVKM. Between the trimmed V and J ends, which lost 6 bases and 1 base, there was a span of 18 bases. As DNA, the CDR3 is TGTGCCAGCAGCACCAACAAGGACGCCCTCCAAGAGACCCAGTACTTC. Translation gives CASSTNKDALQETQYF.

The CDR3: CASTPRVDEQFF. The CDR3 DNA sequence: TGTGCCAGCACCCCCAGGGTCGATGAGCAGTTCTTC. V is TRBV7-8 and J is TRBJ2-1; maybe TRBD1 (5 bases). CDR3 length: 12 amino acids. V shed 7 bases and J shed 8 bases, with 12 bases lying between them. Germline CDR1 reads SGHVS; CDR2 reads FQNEAQ.

This chain links TRBV27 with TRBJ1-4; 7 nucleotides line up with TRBD1. The junction had 9 bases not matched to a gene; V was cut back by 2 bases and J by 6 bases. Germline V gene sequence: CDR1 MNHEY, CDR2 SMNVEV (reference sequence). This CDR3 spans 16 amino acids. The CDR3 DNA sequence: TGTGCCAGCAGTTTAAGAAGTCAGGGGGGATATGAAAAACTGTTTTTT. It encodes CASSLRSQGGYEKLFF.

Regarding this clone: Other DNA sequences in this sample translate to the same CDR3. CDR3 sequence: CASSLSGRAEQYF. The CDR3 DNA reads TGTGCCAGCAGTTTGTCCGGGAGGGCCGAGCAGTACTTC. The J gene is TRBJ2-7, the V gene TRBV27; 8 positions agree with TRBD2. Per germline, CDR1 MNHEY and CDR2 SMNVEV (reference sequence). The CDR3 sequence is 13 residues long. J lost 6 bases, V lost 3 bases, and 4 bases had no gene match.

The chain uses TRBV7-9 and TRBJ2-3; tentative D call: TRBD2 (6 bases). Between the trimmed V and J ends, which lost 10 bases and 1 base, there was a span of 12 bases. Germline V gives CDR1 SEHNR, CDR2 FQNEAQ (reference sequence). The CDR3 runs 13 residues. The CDR3 DNA reads as TGTGCCATCCGGGGAGGAGGCACAGATACGCAGTATTTT. It yields the protein CAIRGGGTDTQYF.

The CDR3 here is CASSPRDGTPYGYTF. Here the CDR3 DNA reads TGTGCCAGCAGCCCTCGGGACGGGACCCCTTATGGCTACACCTTC. This chain connects TRBV7-9 to TRBJ1-2, with a tentative D call TRBD1 (5 bases). This CDR3 contains 15 residues. The V end lost 5 bases, the J end lost 5 bases, and 18 bases lay between the germline ends. Per germline, CDR1 SEHNR and CDR2 FQNEAQ (reference sequence).

This sequence joins TRBV9 and TRBJ2-5, with D perhaps TRBD1 or TRBD2 (5 bases each). The CDR3 has 15 amino acids. V lost 3 bases and J lost 0, with 12 bases in between. Germline V gene sequence: CDR1 SGDLS, CDR2 YYNGEE. The CDR3 DNA reads as TGTGCCAGCAGCGCCTCTGGGACGGACCAAGAGACCCAGTACTTC. This translates into CASSASGTDQETQYF.

The rearrangement uses TRBV27 and TRBJ2-3, with D maybe TRBD2 (7 bases). The CDR3 totals 19 residues. The germline V and J ends were trimmed by 6 bases and 1 base, with 26 bases remaining between them. Per germline, CDR1 MNHEY and CDR2 SMNVEV (reference sequence). The CDR3 spells CASRGSGLGGLFGTDTQYF. In DNA form, the CDR3 reads TGTGCCAGCAGAGGTTCGGGACTCGGGGGGCTGTTTGGCACAGATACGCAGTATTTT.

This chain joins TRBV7-8 and TRBJ2-1, with TRBD2 as a possible D gene (5 bases). The CDR3 length is 15 residues. Germline-derived CDR1 and CDR2 are SGHVS and FQNEAQ. V was clipped by 1 base and J by 8 bases, with 15 bases between them. The CDR3 protein is CASSLGHSTTDEQFF. In DNA, the CDR3 is TGTGCCAGCAGCTTAGGTCACTCGACTACTGATGAGCAGTTCTTC. The full variable domain, completed using reference TRBV7-8 and TRBJ2-1, is GAGVSQSPRYKVAKRGQDVALRCDPISGHVSLFWYQQALGQGPEFLTYFQNEAQLDKSGLPSDRFFAERPEGSVSTLKIQRTQQEDSAVYLCASSLGHSTTDEQFFGPGTRLTVL.

This chain uses TRBV27 with TRBJ2-7; TRBD2 agrees at 12 bases. Per the germline V gene, CDR1 is MNHEY and CDR2 is SMNVEV (reference sequence). V was pared by 2 bases and J by 3 bases, with 20 bases of the junction left unmatched. CDR3 size: 21 residues. CDR3 region: CASSLALPPLAGGPQNYEQYF. Here the CDR3 DNA reads TGTGCCAGCAGTTTAGCCCTTCCCCCGCTAGCGGGAGGGCCCCAAAACTACGAGCAGTACTTC.

This clone was seen only once. This chain uses TRBV19 with TRBJ1-4; D gene uncertain. The CDR3 runs 13 residues. Per germline, CDR1 LNHDA and CDR2 SQIVND (reference sequence). V lost 5 bases and J lost 8, with 12 bases in between. DNA of the CDR3: TGTGCCAGTAGTCCGGGGAAGGGAGAAAAACTGTTTTTT. Amino acids: CASSPGKGEKLFF.

V gene TRBV16 combines with J gene TRBJ2-3, with D unresolved. The germline V and J ends were trimmed by 4 bases and 1 base, with 9 bases remaining between them. From germline, CDR1 is KGHSY and CDR2 FQNENV. CDR3 length: 14 residues. CDR3 in amino acids: CASSLSAGTDTQYF. CDR3 sequence (DNA): TGTGCCAGCAGCCTTTCGGCCGGCACAGATACGCAGTATTTT.

This chain joins TRBV6-1 and TRBJ1-5, with D hard to call. CDR3 length: 13 residues. The V gene's germline CDR1 is MNHNS and CDR2 SASEGT. V dropped 3 bases and J dropped 1 base, with 4 bases sitting between them. CDR3 protein: CASSDRSNQPQHF. The DNA of the CDR3 is TGTGCCAGCAGTGACAGAAGCAATCAGCCCCAGCATTTT.

J is TRBJ1-4 and V is TRBV19; D not resolved. Trimming pared 5 bases from V and 4 bases from J, leaving 5 bases between. CDR1 LNHDA and CDR2 SQIVND come from the germline V gene (reference sequence). This CDR3 comprises 12 residues. This chain's CDR3 is CASSLGNEKLFF. The CDR3 bases are TGTGCCAGTAGTCTGGGTAATGAAAAACTGTTTTTT.

This chain connects TRBV19 to TRBJ1-5, with 9 bases fitting TRBD1. The germline CDR1 and CDR2 sequences are LNHDA and SQIVND (reference sequence). The CDR3 totals 16 residues. The trim removed 5 bases at V and 3 bases at J, leaving 8 bases unmatched. DNA for the CDR3: TGTGCCAGTAGTCCAAACAGGGGGCCCAACAATCAGCCCCAGCATTTT. Translated, it gives CASSPNRGPNNQPQHF.

The chain has TRBV6-1 and TRBJ2-1; TRBD1 is a possible D gene (6 bases). V dropped 3 bases and J dropped 2 bases, with 11 bases sitting between them. The germline V gene encodes CDR1 MNHNS and CDR2 SASEGT. CDR3 length: 15 residues. This chain's CDR3 is CASSDSQGTYNEQFF. The CDR3 bases are TGTGCCAGCAGTGATTCCCAGGGGACCTACAATGAGCAGTTCTTC.

Remarks on this clone: Other DNA sequences of this sample code for an identical CDR3. V gene TRBV27 combines with J gene TRBJ2-3, with 7 bases lining up with TRBD1. V lost 5 bases, J lost 3 bases, and 8 bases stayed unmatched. The CDR3 extends over 15 amino acids. Germline CDR1 is MNHEY and CDR2 is SMNVEV (reference sequence). This CDR3 reads CASSPRQGRTDTQYF. The CDR3 DNA follows: TGTGCCAGCAGTCCCCGACAGGGCAGAACAGATACGCAGTATTTT.

The gene calls are TRBV28 and TRBJ2-7; unclear D gene. V lost 7 bases, J lost 0 bases, and 7 bases lay in between. The CDR3 runs to 12 residues. Germline V CDR1 and CDR2: MDHEN, SYDVKM. CDR3 residues: CASTRSSYEQYF. The CDR3 nucleotides read TGTGCCAGCACGCGGAGCTCCTACGAGCAGTACTTC.

The genes are TRBV4-2 and TRBJ2-1; 7 bases map to TRBD2. Germline lookup yields CDR1 LGHNA and CDR2 YNFKEQ. The V and J ends lost 2 bases and 6 bases, in that order; junction bases with no gene match: 13. The CDR3 runs to 17 residues. In nucleotides, the CDR3 is TGTGCCAGCAGCCAACGGTGGGAGCGGGATATTCTCAATGAGCAGTTCTTC. Encoded protein: CASSQRWERDILNEQFF.

The chain has TRBV9 and TRBJ2-7; TRBD1 is a possible D gene (6 bases). There are 15 residues in the CDR3. Germline values: CDR1 SGDLS, CDR2 YYNGEE. Trimming stripped 0 bases from V and 3 bases from J, with 13 bases between. For the CDR3, the DNA is TGTGCCAGCAGCGTAGAGCCAGGGGACCTCTACGAGCAGTACTTC. Residues: CASSVEPGDLYEQYF. Variable domain in full (rest from reference TRBV9 and TRBJ2-7): DSGVTQTPKHLITATGQRVTLRCSPRSGDLSVYWYQQSLDQGLQFLIQYYNGEERAKGNILERFSAQQFPDLHSELNLSSLELGDSALYFCASSVEPGDLYEQYFGPGTRLTVT.

The rearrangement uses TRBV2 and TRBJ2-3, with 7 positions matching TRBD1. Looked up from germline, CDR1 is SNHLY and CDR2 is FYNNEI. The junction had 6 bases not matched to a gene; V was cut back by 6 bases and J by 0 bases. CDR3 length: 15 residues. CDR3: CASRGDRLSTDTQYF. The CDR3 DNA is TGTGCCAGCAGAGGGGACAGACTTAGCACAGATACGCAGTATTTT. The full variable domain, its missing parts supplied by reference TRBV2 and TRBJ2-3, is EPEVTQTPSHQVTQMGQEVILRCVPISNHLYFYWYRQILGQKVEFLVSFYNNEISEKSEIFDDQFSVERPDGSNFTLKIRSTKLEDSAMYFCASRGDRLSTDTQYFGPGTRLTVL.

This chain connects TRBV6-1 to TRBJ2-7, with D tentatively TRBD2 (6 bases). The CDR3 spans 13 residues. The ends were cut back, 4 bases at V and 8 bases at J, with 15 bases in the middle. Germline values: CDR1 MNHNS, CDR2 SASEGT. The CDR3 DNA reads as TGTGCCAGCAGTGGCTATTGGGGGGATAAGCAGTACTTC. Its translation is CASSGYWGDKQYF.

Details on this clone: Other DNA sequences in the same sample also yield this CDR3. This chain uses TRBV7-8 with TRBJ2-7; D is perhaps TRBD2 (6 bases). Germline CDR1 reads SGHVS; CDR2 reads FQNEAQ. The V gene lost 1 base and the J gene lost 4 bases, with 8 bases spanning the gap. This CDR3 is 13 amino acids long. CDR3: CASSLGRGYEQYF. In DNA, the CDR3 is TGTGCCAGCAGCTTAGGGCGGGGATACGAGCAGTACTTC.

The chain recombines TRBV27 with TRBJ1-1, with D tentatively TRBD1 (5 bases). CDR1 and CDR2 from the germline V gene are MNHEY and SMNVEV (reference sequence). This CDR3 contains 14 residues. The ends were cut back, 3 bases at V and 3 bases at J, with 11 bases in the middle. The CDR3 here is CASSLGLSDTEAFF. CDR3 coding DNA: TGTGCCAGCAGTTTGGGACTGTCGGACACTGAAGCTTTCTTT.

In this sample, this clone turned up many times. J is TRBJ1-2 and V is TRBV2, with D perhaps matching TRBD1 (6 bases). Germline values: CDR1 SNHLY, CDR2 FYNNEI. Trimming stripped 6 bases from V and 9 bases from J, with 26 bases between. This CDR3 region has 16 residues. CDR3 residues: CASSGPQQGGGWRYTF. In DNA form, the CDR3 reads TGTGCCAGCAGCGGGCCCCAACAGGGCGGGGGTTGGCGCTACACCTTC.

The rearrangement links TRBV13 to TRBJ2-7; D ambiguous. The CDR3 extends over 15 amino acids. The V gene lost 3 bases and the J gene lost 1 base, with 13 bases spanning the gap. Germline V gene lookup returns CDR1 PRHDT and CDR2 FYEKMQ (reference sequence). The CDR3 loop reads CASSFGSSPSYEQYF. The CDR3 DNA reads as TGTGCCAGCAGCTTTGGGTCCAGCCCTTCCTACGAGCAGTACTTC.

The chain employs TRBV27 and TRBJ1-2; TRBD1 matches at 8 bases. With 7 bases clipped from V and 5 bases from J, the junction kept 15 bases outside the gene matches. CDR1 MNHEY and CDR2 SMNVEV come from the germline V gene (reference sequence). The CDR3 spans 16 residues. The CDR3, as DNA: TGTGCCAGCACCCCGTCTGCAGGGGGCCATCCGTATGGCTACACCTTC. Encoded protein: CASTPSAGGHPYGYTF.

The rearrangement links TRBV7-9 to TRBJ1-1; 7 bases are shared with TRBD1. This CDR3 is 14 amino acids long. Trimming took 5 bases from V and 3 from J; bases not matched to a gene: 6. Germline V gene data show CDR1 as SEHNR and CDR2 as FQNEAQ (reference sequence). CDR3 residues: CASSPGQSYTEAFF. The CDR3, as DNA: TGTGCCAGCAGCCCGGGACAGTCTTACACTGAAGCTTTCTTT.

The rearrangement links TRBV13 to TRBJ2-7; a possible D gene is TRBD1 (6 bases). The germline V and J ends were trimmed by 4 bases and 0 bases, with 13 bases remaining between them. The germline CDR1 and CDR2 sequences are PRHDT and FYEKMQ (reference sequence). The CDR3 covers 15 residues. The CDR3 region is CASSSQGESSYEQYF. DNA of the CDR3: TGTGCCAGCAGCTCACAGGGTGAAAGCTCCTACGAGCAGTACTTC.

V is TRBV13 and J is TRBJ1-1, with 8 bases aligning to TRBD1. With V trimmed by 10 bases and J by 5 bases, 9 bases remained unmatched. Germline V CDR1 and CDR2: PRHDT, FYEKMQ (reference sequence). The CDR3 runs 13 residues. CDR3 DNA sequence: TGTGCCACCTCGACAGGGGACGGAACTGAAGCTTTCTTT. It specifies CATSTGDGTEAFF.